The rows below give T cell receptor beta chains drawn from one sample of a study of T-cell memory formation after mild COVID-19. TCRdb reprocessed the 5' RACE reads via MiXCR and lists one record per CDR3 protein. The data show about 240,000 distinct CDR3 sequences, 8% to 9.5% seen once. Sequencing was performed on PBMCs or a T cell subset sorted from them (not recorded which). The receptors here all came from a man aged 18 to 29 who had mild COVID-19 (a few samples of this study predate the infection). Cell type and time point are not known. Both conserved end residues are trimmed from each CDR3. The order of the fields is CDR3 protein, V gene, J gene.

cdr3_aa: ASSLAVRGRLGEKLF
v_call: TRBV7-8
j_call: TRBJ1-4

cdr3_aa: ASSRGLTGELF
v_call: TRBV7-3
j_call: TRBJ2-2

cdr3_aa: ASSSWTGGFNEQF
v_call: TRBV28
j_call: TRBJ2-1

cdr3_aa: SATIVTGSIDEQY
v_call: TRBV20-1
j_call: TRBJ2-7

cdr3_aa: ASSLIQGVAQY
v_call: TRBV7-9
j_call: TRBJ2-4

cdr3_aa: ASSKTSEGAKGYT
v_call: TRBV5-6
j_call: TRBJ1-2

cdr3_aa: SARDQTAYGYT
v_call: TRBV20-1
j_call: TRBJ1-2

cdr3_aa: ASSHRGTYNEQF
v_call: TRBV7-2
j_call: TRBJ2-1

cdr3_aa: ATSDSGWLRNTGELF
v_call: TRBV24-1
j_call: TRBJ2-2

cdr3_aa: ASSLTTGRNTQY
v_call: TRBV18
j_call: TRBJ2-3

cdr3_aa: SVQGVVGNEQF
v_call: TRBV29-1
j_call: TRBJ2-1

cdr3_aa: ASSSRLAGDGETQY
v_call: TRBV5-4
j_call: TRBJ2-5

cdr3_aa: ASNTLRDHTDTQY
v_call: TRBV12-3/TRBV12-4
j_call: TRBJ2-3

cdr3_aa: SASVGADEQF
v_call: TRBV20-1
j_call: TRBJ2-1

cdr3_aa: SASPSGGAQETQY
v_call: TRBV20-1
j_call: TRBJ2-5

cdr3_aa: ASSYRAGDYEQY
v_call: TRBV6-5
j_call: TRBJ2-7

cdr3_aa: ASARDRQGYDPQH
v_call: TRBV7-9
j_call: TRBJ1-5

cdr3_aa: ASSQIVQGVPEAF
v_call: TRBV4-1
j_call: TRBJ1-1

cdr3_aa: SVGSGNTIY
v_call: TRBV29-1
j_call: TRBJ1-3

cdr3_aa: AGTVRAQETQY
v_call: TRBV6-1
j_call: TRBJ2-5

cdr3_aa: ASSWGDTEAF
v_call: TRBV11-3
j_call: TRBJ1-1

cdr3_aa: ASSLVRDLRTEAF
v_call: TRBV7-9
j_call: TRBJ1-1

cdr3_aa: ASRQGQDINEQF
v_call: TRBV28
j_call: TRBJ2-1

cdr3_aa: ASSPRFGRDISYT
v_call: TRBV5-1
j_call: TRBJ1-2

cdr3_aa: ASSQDGGTYNEQF
v_call: TRBV4-3
j_call: TRBJ2-1

cdr3_aa: ASSQDQSSLTEAF
v_call: TRBV14
j_call: TRBJ1-1

cdr3_aa: ASSPSGVGADTQY
v_call: TRBV6-5
j_call: TRBJ2-3

cdr3_aa: ASSPSSSYEQY
v_call: TRBV18
j_call: TRBJ2-7

cdr3_aa: ASSLGGTGNEQF
v_call: TRBV27
j_call: TRBJ2-1

cdr3_aa: ASSVAGGQGYEQY
v_call: TRBV9
j_call: TRBJ2-7

cdr3_aa: ASSLDGRPDTQY
v_call: TRBV7-6
j_call: TRBJ2-3

cdr3_aa: SGVPSGANVLT
v_call: TRBV20-1
j_call: TRBJ2-6

cdr3_aa: ASSPRALDRADTQY
v_call: TRBV3-1
j_call: TRBJ2-3

cdr3_aa: ASSLGVGHEQF
v_call: TRBV5-5
j_call: TRBJ2-1

cdr3_aa: AWSKAARGVGNEQF
v_call: TRBV30
j_call: TRBJ2-1

cdr3_aa: ASSLGRGLGEQF
v_call: TRBV7-9
j_call: TRBJ2-1

cdr3_aa: AISALGQKLLMHSGNTIY
v_call: TRBV10-3
j_call: TRBJ1-3

cdr3_aa: ASSWTTQETQY
v_call: TRBV5-1
j_call: TRBJ2-5

cdr3_aa: ASSQTGQNSNQPQH
v_call: TRBV7-2
j_call: TRBJ1-5

cdr3_aa: AISDSSYGYT
v_call: TRBV10-3
j_call: TRBJ1-2

cdr3_aa: ASSSGQGRNYGYT
v_call: TRBV7-2
j_call: TRBJ1-2

cdr3_aa: ASSLRQGTEAF
v_call: TRBV7-9
j_call: TRBJ1-1

cdr3_aa: ASSHFRDRGHNEQF
v_call: TRBV4-2
j_call: TRBJ2-1

cdr3_aa: AIRAQGAQNTIY
v_call: TRBV10-3
j_call: TRBJ1-3

cdr3_aa: ASSFWTADTQY
v_call: TRBV5-1
j_call: TRBJ2-3

cdr3_aa: ASSQSEETQY
v_call: TRBV16
j_call: TRBJ2-5